Listed here are 31 T cell receptor beta chains from one sample, sequenced in a study of CD8 T cells in Susac syndrome. Random hexamers primed reverse transcription of about 0.5 to 1 ug RNA. TCRdb reanalysed the immunoSEQ multiplex PCR reads using MiXCR and keeps one entry per CDR3 protein. This table holds roughly 120,000 distinct CDR3 sequences, 94% found once. Material for sequencing was CD4+ T cells from PBMCs. These receptors were taken from a human donor in good health.

The chain is built from TRBV18 and TRBJ2-3, with a weak D call TRBD1 (5 bases). Per germline, CDR1 KGHSH and CDR2 LQKENI. The CDR3 is 12 residues long. Trimming shortened V by 6 bases and J by 8 bases, and 12 bases separated the two germline ends. The CDR3 bases are TGTGCCAGCTCTCTCGACCAGGGTACGCAGTATTTT. This translates into CASSLDQGTQYF.

The chain has TRBV9 and TRBJ2-2, with TRBD2 identical over 10 bases. This CDR3 comprises 19 residues. CDR1 SGDLS and CDR2 YYNGEE come from the germline V gene. The V and J ends lost 0 bases and 7 bases, in that order; junction bases with no gene match: 15. This CDR3 reads CASSVATTTRLAGRGELFF. The CDR3 DNA is TGTGCCAGCAGCGTAGCCACGACAACCCGACTAGCGGGTCGCGGGGAGCTGTTTTTT.

The chain is built from TRBV29-1 and TRBJ2-3; 10 bases fit TRBD2. Germline trimming cut 5 bases from V and 13 bases from J; bases unmatched to any gene: 12. This CDR3 has 13 amino acids. Germline-derived CDR1 and CDR2 are SQVTM and ANQGSEA. The CDR3 here is CSVTGEAGGLEYF. The CDR3 DNA is TGCAGCGTTACGGGCGAAGCGGGAGGGCTTGAGTATTTT.

This chain joins TRBV3-1 and TRBJ2-7; D perhaps matches TRBD2 (6 bases). The V end lost 7 bases, the J end lost 2 bases, and 9 bases lay between the germline ends. The CDR3 extends over 12 amino acids. Germline V gene data show CDR1 as LGHDT and CDR2 as YNNKEL (reference sequence). This CDR3 is CASTGTPYEQYF. CDR3 sequence (DNA): TGTGCCAGCACAGGGACTCCCTACGAGCAGTACTTC.

The chain combines TRBV3-1 with TRBJ2-3, with 9 positions matching TRBD1. CDR1 and CDR2 (germline): LGHDT, YNNKEL (reference sequence). The CDR3 sequence is 15 residues long. The V and J ends lost 1 base and 7 bases, in that order; junction bases with no gene match: 6. CDR3 in amino acids: CASSQGDRVPNTQYF. The DNA of the CDR3 is TGTGCCAGCAGCCAAGGGGACAGGGTCCCTAATACGCAGTATTTT.

The chain has TRBV20-1 and TRBJ1-1; D is possibly TRBD1 (5 bases). CDR3 size: 14 residues. V was pared by 8 bases and J by 3 bases, with 19 bases between. CDR1 and CDR2 (germline): DFQATT, SNEGSKA (reference sequence). CDR3 sequence reads: CSPLDGGSDTEAFF. CDR3 nucleotides: TGCAGTCCCCTCGATGGGGGGAGCGACACTGAAGCTTTCTTT.

The V call is TRBV27, the J call TRBJ2-2; the D is unclear. Germline-derived CDR1 and CDR2 are MNHEY and SMNVEV (reference sequence). The V end lost 6 bases, the J end lost 0 bases, and 17 bases lay between the germline ends. This CDR3 has 17 amino acids. CDR3 DNA: TGTGCCAGCAGCTCTAGGCCTCTAGGAGCGAACACCGGGGAGCTGTTTTTT. Its protein product is CASSSRPLGANTGELFF.

V and J are TRBV3-1 and TRBJ1-2; no reliable D call. CDR3 size: 12 residues. Per the germline V gene, CDR1 is LGHDT and CDR2 is YNNKEL (reference sequence). Trimming cost V 2 bases and J 10 bases, with 11 bases left between them. CDR3 DNA: TGTGCCAGCAGCCAACGGTGGGAGGACTACACCTTC. Residues: CASSQRWEDYTF.

The J gene is TRBJ2-1, the V gene TRBV30; perhaps TRBD2 as D (5 bases). V lost 0 bases to trimming and J lost 9 bases, with 6 bases between them. The CDR3 spans 11 residues. CDR1 and CDR2 from the germline V gene are GTSNPN and SVGIG (reference sequence). CDR3 loop: CAWSVEGEQFF. The CDR3 nucleotides read TGTGCCTGGAGTGTCGAGGGTGAGCAGTTCTTC.

The chain is built from TRBV20-1 and TRBJ2-6; D unclear. V was trimmed by 6 bases and J by 2 bases, leaving 8 bases between them. CDR3 length equals 13 residues. CDR1 is DFQATT and CDR2 is SNEGSKA in the germline V gene (reference sequence). The CDR3 loop is CSAPSTGANVLTF. The CDR3 nucleotides read TGCAGTGCCCCCTCCACTGGGGCCAACGTCCTGACTTTC.

The chain has TRBV3-1 and TRBJ2-5; D remains ambiguous. The CDR3 runs to 17 residues. In germline, CDR1 is LGHDT, CDR2 YNNKEL (reference sequence). Trimming removed 3 bases from V and 1 base from J, with 18 bases in between. The CDR3 loop is CASSQNWLGPVQETQYF. The CDR3 nucleotides are TGTGCCAGCAGCCAGAATTGGCTGGGTCCGGTCCAAGAGACCCAGTACTTC.

The J gene is TRBJ1-5, the V gene TRBV3-1; D is undetermined. V was trimmed by 0 bases and J by 4 bases, leaving 13 bases between them. The CDR3 is 16 residues long. CDR1 and CDR2 from the germline V gene are LGHDT and YNNKEL (reference sequence). The CDR3 is CASSQDPRSSNQPQHF. CDR3 coding DNA: TGTGCCAGCAGCCAAGACCCCAGGTCCTCAAATCAGCCCCAGCATTTT.

The DNA of the CDR3 is TGTGCCAGTAACCGACGGAACGATGGCTACACCTTC. It is translated as CASNRRNDGYTF. The chain couples TRBV19 to TRBJ1-2; D is undetermined. This CDR3 comprises 12 residues. The V and J ends lost 7 bases and 6 bases respectively, with 12 bases between them. Germline loops: CDR1 LNHDA, CDR2 SQIVND (reference sequence).

The chain links TRBV18 to TRBJ1-1; D might be TRBD1 (5 bases). The CDR3 is made up of 15 amino acids. Between the trimmed V and J ends, which lost 6 bases and 1 base, there was a span of 15 bases. CDR1 and CDR2 from the germline V gene are KGHSH and LQKENI. The CDR3 is CASSPGYRKNTEAFF. The DNA of the CDR3 is TGTGCCAGCTCTCCAGGGTACAGAAAGAACACTGAAGCTTTCTTT.

The chain carries TRBV6-2 or TRBV6-3 and TRBJ2-3; 8 bases fit TRBD2. Germline V CDR1 and CDR2: MNHEY, SVGEGT. J gave up 1 base and V 4 bases, and 4 bases lay outside the gene matches. The CDR3 loop spans 15 amino acids. Here the CDR3 reads CASSSAGLGTDTQYF. CDR3 nucleotide sequence: TGTGCCAGCAGTTCGGCGGGACTAGGCACAGATACGCAGTATTTT.

The chain has TRBV12-5 and TRBJ2-4; 14 nucleotides agree with TRBD2. The germline V gene has CDR1 LGHNT and CDR2 FRNRAP. Germline trimming cut 5 bases from V and 1 base from J; bases unmatched to any gene: 13. The CDR3 contains 20 residues. DNA of the CDR3: TGTGCTAGTGGTGGCCCCGGGACTAGCGGGAGAGCGGGGGCCAAAAACATTCAGTACTTC. As protein: CASGGPGTSGRAGAKNIQYF.

The chain couples TRBV29-1 to TRBJ1-3, with unresolved D. V gave up 5 bases and J gave up 3 bases, with 8 bases separating them. The CDR3 contains 12 residues. Germline V lookup: CDR1 SQVTM, CDR2 ANQGSEA. CDR3: CSVTGVGNTIYF. The CDR3 bases are TGCAGCGTTACTGGGGTTGGAAACACCATATATTTT.

The gene calls are TRBV20-1 and TRBJ1-5, with 10 bases aligning to TRBD1. The CDR3 spans 17 residues. CDR1 is DFQATT, CDR2 SNEGSKA, per germline (reference sequence). V lost 6 bases and J lost 0; bases outside the gene matches: 11. CDR3: CSATGTGDFYSNQPQHF. Here the CDR3 DNA reads TGCAGTGCCACCGGGACAGGGGACTTTTATAGCAATCAGCCCCAGCATTTT.

The chain couples TRBV20-1 to TRBJ2-3; D possibly corresponds to TRBD2 (6 bases). The CDR3 runs to 14 residues. Germline V gene data show CDR1 as DFQATT and CDR2 as SNEGSKA (reference sequence). V was clipped by 0 bases and J by 4 bases, with 11 bases between them. In DNA, the CDR3 is TGCAGTGCTAGAGATCTCAGGGAGGCAGATACGCAGTATTTT. Translating gives CSARDLREADTQYF.

This clonotype has only one observation. The J gene is TRBJ2-7, the V gene TRBV9, with TRBD2 matching over 7 bases. The V gene's germline CDR1 is SGDLS and CDR2 YYNGEE. There are 14 residues in the CDR3. Unmatched junction bases numbered 6, after V lost 4 bases and J lost 2 bases. The CDR3, as DNA: TGTGCCAGCAGCCGGGACTACATCGCCTACGAGCAGTACTTC. Protein product: CASSRDYIAYEQYF.

The genes are TRBV7-2 and TRBJ2-7; D may be TRBD1 (5 bases). The V end was cut by 0 bases, the J end by 5 bases, with 17 bases between. CDR1 and CDR2 (germline): SGHTA, FQGNSA. The CDR3 has 16 amino acids. The CDR3 spells CASSLALGSGAHEQYF. In nucleotides, the CDR3 is TGTGCCAGCAGCTTAGCGTTAGGCTCTGGGGCCCACGAGCAGTACTTC.

The genes are TRBV20-1 and TRBJ2-1, with 8 positions matching TRBD2. Trimming took 5 bases from V and 1 from J; bases not matched to a gene: 7. Germline values: CDR1 DFQATT, CDR2 SNEGSKA (reference sequence). The CDR3 length is 15 residues. The CDR3 is CSALAGRDSYNEQFF. The CDR3 DNA is TGCAGTGCTTTAGCGGGACGTGATTCCTACAATGAGCAGTTCTTC.

To note about this clonotype: One end of the junction is discordant with germline, which a read error may explain. The rearrangement links TRBV18 to TRBJ2-2; D possibly corresponds to TRBD2 (6 bases). CDR3 length: 14 amino acids. Germline assignment: CDR1 KGHSH and CDR2 LQKENI. The CDR3 DNA reads as TGTGCCAGCGGAGGGGCTTCGAACACCGGGGAGCTTTTTTTT. It yields the protein CASGGASNTGELFF.

This rearrangement joins TRBV20-1 to TRBJ2-1; maybe TRBD1 (5 bases). The germline CDR1 and CDR2 sequences are DFQATT and SNEGSKA (reference sequence). V lost 7 bases and J lost 2, with 15 bases in between. This CDR3 has 14 residues. This chain's CDR3 is CSGPDQGTYNEQFF. CDR3 coding DNA: TGCAGTGGTCCTGACCAGGGCACCTACAATGAGCAGTTCTTC.

The CDR3 sequence: CASRDSSYNEQFF. CDR3 DNA sequence: TGTGCCAGCCGGGACTCCTCCTACAATGAGCAGTTCTTC. The V gene is TRBV6-2 or TRBV6-3, the J gene TRBJ2-1; TRBD2 is a possible D gene (6 bases). CDR1 is MNHEY, CDR2 SVGEGT, per germline. The CDR3 totals 13 residues. The ends were cut back, 8 bases at V and 0 bases at J, with 8 bases in the middle.

The chain employs TRBV5-1 and TRBJ2-3; D is possibly TRBD1 (5 bases). Germline assignment: CDR1 SGHRS and CDR2 YFSETQ. Deletions cut 4 bases from V and 10 bases from J, with 13 bases between. The CDR3 has 12 residues. The CDR3 loop is CASSEPLGAQYF. The CDR3 nucleotides read TGCGCCAGCAGCGAGCCTTTAGGGGCGCAGTATTTT. Full variable domain (rest looked up from reference TRBV5-1 and TRBJ2-3): KAGVTQTPRYLIKTRGQQVTLSCSPISGHRSVSWYQQTPGQGLQFLFEYFSETQRNKGNFPGRFSGRQFSNSRSEMNVSTLELGDSALYLCASSEPLGAQYFGPGTRLTVL.

V usage is TRBV12-3 or TRBV12-4 and J usage is TRBJ2-4; TRBD2 matches 8 bases. There are 12 residues in the CDR3. The ends lost 6 bases at V and 15 bases at J; junction bases unmatched: 10. CDR3 DNA sequence: TGTGCCAGCAGCGGAGGGACTAGAACGAGGTACTTC. Amino acid sequence: CASSGGTRTRYF.

This clonotype was seen a single time. The rearrangement uses TRBV7-9 and TRBJ2-1; TRBD2 agrees at 15 bases. The ends lost 5 bases at V and 10 bases at J; junction bases unmatched: 9. The CDR3 runs to 16 residues. Germline V gene sequence: CDR1 SEHNR, CDR2 FQNEAQ (reference sequence). This chain's CDR3 is CASSPWTSGRANEQFF. CDR3 DNA sequence: TGTGCCAGCAGCCCCTGGACTAGCGGGAGGGCCAACGAGCAGTTCTTC.

The V gene is TRBV29-1, the J gene TRBJ2-3; D gene ambiguous. The V gene lost 4 bases and the J gene lost 6 bases, with 11 bases spanning the gap. This CDR3 is 12 amino acids long. Looked up from germline, CDR1 is SQVTM and CDR2 is ANQGSEA. The DNA of the CDR3 is TGCAGCGTTGGTCCGGGTTCGGATACGCAGTATTTT. Residues: CSVGPGSDTQYF.

The rearrangement joins TRBV12-3 or TRBV12-4 to TRBJ2-7; TRBD2 matches 13 bases. V trimming: 3 bases; J trimming: 4 bases; junction bases outside the gene matches: 3. This CDR3 has 15 residues. CDR3 DNA: TGTGCCAGCAGTTTGGGACTAGCGGGAATTTACGAGCAGTACTTC. This sequence encodes CASSLGLAGIYEQYF.

This sequence joins TRBV19 and TRBJ2-2; D perhaps matches TRBD1 (5 bases). V shed 2 bases and J shed 5 bases, with 15 bases lying between them. The CDR3 has 16 residues. Germline assignment: CDR1 LNHDA and CDR2 SQIVND (reference sequence). CDR3 nucleotides: TGTGCCAGTAGTATAATTCCGCCAGGGCAAACCGGGGAGCTGTTTTTT. It translates to CASSIIPPGQTGELFF.